This entry lists 24 T cell receptor beta chains sequenced from one sample in a study of blood T cell repertoires in COVID-19. Sequenced by immunoSEQ multiplex PCR; TCRdb stores in-frame clones only, minus some. The table includes about 300,000 clones, about nine tenths detected once. Sequencing was done on a sample of peripheral blood. These receptors were obtained from a woman in her twenties or thirties with COVID-19, enrolled during active disease.

The chain couples TRBV11-2 to TRBJ1-1, with TRBD1 matching over 10 bases. The CDR3 extends over 15 amino acids. With 1 base clipped from V and 3 bases from J, the junction kept 2 bases outside the gene matches. CDR1 SGHAT and CDR2 FQNNGV come from the germline V gene. The CDR3 DNA reads TGTGCCAGCAGCTTAGGAGGGACAGGGGACACTGAAGCTTTCTTT. Its protein product is CASSLGGTGDTEAFF.

The V call is TRBV25-1, the J call TRBJ1-1; 7 nucleotides align to TRBD1. After removal of 7 bases from V and 1 base from J, the junction contained 3 bases not matched to a gene. CDR1 and CDR2 (germline): MGHDK, SYGVNS. The CDR3 consists of 13 residues. The DNA for the CDR3 is TGTGCCAGCACCCCAGGGGGGAACACTGAAGCTTTCTTT. It encodes CASTPGGNTEAFF.

The chain joins TRBV5-1 to TRBJ2-7; 7 nucleotides agree with TRBD2. Germline CDR1 SGHRS, CDR2 YFSETQ. This CDR3 has 15 amino acids. The V segment lost 4 bases and the J segment 0 bases; nucleotides outside the gene matches: 7. CDR3 bases: TGCGCCAGCAGCCCCACTAGCGCTTACTCCTACGAGCAGTACTTC. Translation: CASSPTSAYSYEQYF.

The chain links TRBV7-8 to TRBJ2-7; 7 nucleotides match TRBD1. The ends lost 1 base at V and 3 bases at J; junction bases unmatched: 12. The V gene's germline CDR1 is SGHVS and CDR2 FQNEAQ. The CDR3 consists of 17 residues. The CDR3 sequence: CASSLVLRDRQGYEQYF. The CDR3 DNA sequence: TGTGCCAGCAGCTTAGTCCTTCGGGACCGACAGGGCTACGAGCAGTACTTC.

This clone was observed a single time. This chain uses TRBV2 with TRBJ2-2; D is possibly TRBD1 (5 bases). V was pared by 6 bases and J by 5 bases, with 10 bases between. The V gene's germline CDR1 is SNHLY and CDR2 FYNNEI. The length of the CDR3 is 13 residues. The CDR3 loop reads CASRRSGTGELFF. The CDR3 DNA is TGTGCCAGCAGGAGGTCAGGGACCGGGGAGCTGTTTTTT.

V usage is TRBV24-1 and J usage is TRBJ1-2; 11 bases agree with TRBD1. Germline values: CDR1 KGHDR, CDR2 SFDVKD. The CDR3 extends over 14 amino acids. V lost 8 bases and J lost 6; bases outside the gene matches: 7. The CDR3 nucleotides are TGTGCCACCACCCCGGGACAGGGGGTTCATGGCTACACCTTC. Amino acid sequence: CATTPGQGVHGYTF.

The chain is built from TRBV28 and TRBJ1-6; a weak D match, TRBD1 (6 bases). This CDR3 has 14 amino acids. Germline values: CDR1 MDHEN, CDR2 SYDVKM. The V end lost 6 bases, the J end lost 6 bases, and 12 bases lay between the germline ends. This CDR3 is CASRTQGSNSPLHF. The CDR3 bases are TGTGCCAGCAGAACCCAGGGGAGTAATTCACCCCTCCACTTT.

The chain links TRBV4-1 to TRBJ1-1; tentative D call: TRBD1 (6 bases). V lost 0 bases and J 3 bases, leaving 11 bases between the germline ends. Looked up from germline, CDR1 is MGHRA and CDR2 is YSYEKL. The CDR3 extends over 15 amino acids. The CDR3 loop reads CASSQERGKDTEAFF. The CDR3 region has the DNA TGCGCCAGCAGCCAAGAGAGGGGGAAGGACACTGAAGCTTTCTTT.

The V call is TRBV29-1, the J call TRBJ2-7, with TRBD2 matching over 12 bases. V gave up 5 bases and J gave up 4 bases; unmatched junction bases: 6. The V gene's germline CDR1 is SQVTM and CDR2 ANQGSEA. The CDR3 has 14 residues. Here the CDR3 reads CSVTGLAGTYEQYF. The DNA of the CDR3 is TGCAGCGTTACAGGACTAGCGGGGACTTACGAGCAGTACTTC.

This chain uses TRBV6-1 with TRBJ2-2; no definite D call. The CDR3 spans 18 residues. Trimming took 1 base from V and 3 from J, leaving 18 bases between them. CDR1 is MNHNS and CDR2 is SASEGT in the germline V gene. The CDR3 region is CASSEVGRSPPYTGELFF. CDR3 nucleotide sequence: TGTGCCAGCAGTGAAGTTGGCAGATCCCCCCCTTACACCGGGGAGCTGTTTTTT.

This chain links TRBV7-3 with TRBJ2-7; TRBD2 agrees at 14 bases. V lost 5 bases to trimming and J lost 5 bases; unmatched junction nucleotides: 5. Per germline, CDR1 SGHTA and CDR2 FQGTGA. The CDR3 is 15 residues long. CDR3 DNA: TGTGCCAGCAGCCTCGGACTAGCGGGAGGTAACGAGCAGTACTTC. Translating it yields CASSLGLAGGNEQYF.

This chain joins TRBV30 and TRBJ2-7; 7 nucleotides match TRBD2. This CDR3 comprises 13 residues. After removal of 0 bases from V and 3 bases from J, the junction contained 2 bases not matched to a gene. The germline V gene encodes CDR1 GTSNPN and CDR2 SVGIG (reference sequence). CDR3 DNA sequence: TGTGCCTGGAGTGTCGGCGGGGGCTACGAGCAGTACTTC. This sequence encodes CAWSVGGGYEQYF.

A single count supports this clone. This sequence joins TRBV30 and TRBJ1-4; D not resolved. The V gene lost 7 bases and the J gene lost 4 bases, with 19 bases spanning the gap. Germline CDR1 GTSNPN, CDR2 SVGIG (reference sequence). CDR3 length equals 15 residues. DNA for the CDR3: TGTGCCTCCGCCCCCCCGGGGATAGTTAATGAAAAACTGTTTTTT. Its translation is CASAPPGIVNEKLFF.

The table lists this clone with a count of one. The DNA of the CDR3 is TGTGCCAGTCGTAGGGCTAGCGGCTATGAGCAGTTCTTC. It translates to CASRRASGYEQFF. The rearrangement uses TRBV19 and TRBJ2-1; 7 nucleotides agree with TRBD2. Germline lookup yields CDR1 LNHDA and CDR2 SQIVND (reference sequence). The CDR3 runs to 13 residues. After removal of 8 bases from V and 8 bases from J, the junction contained 9 bases not matched to a gene. The whole variable domain, filled in from reference TRBV19 and TRBJ2-1, reads DGGITQSPKYLFRKEGQNVTLSCEQNLNHDAMYWYRQDPGQGLRLIYYSQIVNDFQKGDIAEGYSVSREKKESFPLTVTSAQKNPTAFYLCASRRASGYEQFFGPGTRLTVL.

V usage is TRBV18 and J usage is TRBJ2-2; 10 nucleotides match TRBD1. The CDR3 sequence is 15 residues long. Germline V gives CDR1 KGHSH, CDR2 LQKENI. The junction had 3 bases not matched to a gene; V was cut back by 0 bases and J by 8 bases. This CDR3 reads CASSPPGTGEGELFF. The CDR3 nucleotides are TGTGCCAGCTCACCACCCGGGACAGGGGAAGGGGAGCTGTTTTTT. Based on the CDR3 plus reference TRBV18 and TRBJ2-2, the full variable domain is NAGVMQNPRHLVRRRGQEARLRCSPMKGHSHVYWYRQLPEEGLKFMVYLQKENIIDESGMPKERFSAEFPKEGPSILRIQQVVRGDSAAYFCASSPPGTGEGELFFGEGSRLTVL.

V usage is TRBV7-9 and J usage is TRBJ2-2; the D gene is possibly TRBD1 (5 bases). The CDR3 runs to 19 residues. V lost 2 bases and J lost 0, with 19 bases in between. CDR1 and CDR2 (germline): SEHNR, FQNEAQ (reference sequence). The CDR3 DNA is TGTGCCAGCAGCTTATTTCGGTACGTCGGACACACGAACACCGGGGAGCTGTTTTTT. Protein product: CASSLFRYVGHTNTGELFF.

The chain links TRBV12-3 or TRBV12-4 to TRBJ1-5; D unclear. V was cut by 6 bases and J by 5 bases, with 8 bases left in between. The CDR3 sequence is 12 residues long. In nucleotides, the CDR3 is TGTGCCAGCAGGATGAGGGATCAGCCCCAGCATTTT. Protein: CASRMRDQPQHF.

In its sample, this clone was seen once. The chain has TRBV29-1 and TRBJ1-4; 7 nucleotides match TRBD1. The CDR3 covers 13 residues. Losses at the gene ends were 4 bases for V and 7 bases for J; bases not matched to a gene: 6. The germline gives CDR1 SQVTM, CDR2 ANQGSEA. This chain's CDR3 is CSVGGRGVEKLFF. Written as DNA, the CDR3 is TGCAGCGTTGGTGGCAGGGGGGTTGAAAAACTGTTTTTT. The whole variable domain, remainder taken from reference TRBV29-1 and TRBJ1-4, is SAVISQKPSRDICQRGTSLTIQCQVDSQVTMMFWYRQQPGQSLTLIATANQGSEATYESGFVIDKFPISRPNLTFSTLTVSNMSPEDSSIYLCSVGGRGVEKLFFGSGTQLSVL.

As concerns this clone: Other DNA sequences in this specimen translate into the identical CDR3. J is TRBJ1-5 and V is TRBV19; 7 nucleotides match TRBD1. The V gene's germline CDR1 is LNHDA and CDR2 SQIVND (reference sequence). The CDR3 covers 14 residues. Trimming at V came to 7 bases and at J to 2 bases, leaving 5 bases not matched to a gene. DNA of the CDR3: TGTGCCAGTACCGGAACAGGGGGCAATCAGCCCCAGCATTTT. As protein: CASTGTGGNQPQHF.

The V call is TRBV6-5, the J call TRBJ2-2, with 8 bases that match TRBD1. V was pared by 7 bases and J by 4 bases, with 5 bases of the junction left unmatched. Germline CDR1 is MNHEY and CDR2 is SVGAGI. The CDR3 extends over 14 amino acids. CDR3: CASTMTGVTGELFF. The CDR3 coding sequence is TGTGCCAGCACAATGACAGGGGTCACCGGGGAGCTGTTTTTT.

The rearrangement uses TRBV27 and TRBJ2-2; a possible D gene is TRBD1 (8 bases). Between the trimmed V and J ends, which lost 3 bases and 1 base, there was a span of 12 bases. The CDR3 sequence is 16 residues long. Germline V CDR1 and CDR2: MNHEY, SMNVEV (reference sequence). The CDR3 sequence: CASSFSGTGNTGELFF. In nucleotides, the CDR3 is TGTGCCAGCAGTTTCAGCGGGACAGGGAACACCGGGGAGCTGTTTTTT.

The chain employs TRBV6-5 and TRBJ2-3; TRBD2 is a possible D gene (5 bases). The CDR3 runs 15 residues. Germline values: CDR1 MNHEY, CDR2 SVGAGI. V lost 4 bases and J 3 bases, leaving 14 bases between the germline ends. The CDR3 bases are TGTGCCAGCAGTTGGGAGAATCCGGGGACAGATACGCAGTATTTT. Its protein is CASSWENPGTDTQYF.

The V call is TRBV7-6, the J call TRBJ1-3, with a tentative D call TRBD1 (6 bases). With 3 bases removed from V and 2 bases from J, the gap between germline ends came to 11 bases. Germline-derived CDR1 and CDR2 are SGHVS and FNYEAQ. The CDR3 runs 15 residues. Written as DNA, the CDR3 is TGTGCCAGCAGCTTGCTGAACAGGGCTGGAAACACCATATATTTT. This encodes CASSLLNRAGNTIYF.

For this clone: The junction shows a germline mismatch at one end, possibly a read error. The chain joins TRBV19 to TRBJ2-1; TRBD2 matches at 11 bases. The germline CDR1 and CDR2 sequences are LNHDA and SQIVND (reference sequence). This CDR3 is built from 11 residues. This CDR3 is CASGRNNEQFF. The DNA for the CDR3 is TGCGCTAGCGGGAGGAACAATGAGCAGTTCTTC.